The clone carrying this T cell receptor beta chain was counted ten times or more. The antigen is not known. TCRdb re-derived calls from the 5' RACE reads in MiXCR, one entry per CDR3 protein. Of 30,000 to 40,000 distinct CDR3 sequences in the sample, 26% were seen once. General study points: In terms of TCR gene usage, tumor memory CD4+ T cells clustered together with blood and lymph node memory CD4+ cells, as well as with lymph node naive CD4+ cells. Tumor Treg TCRs overlapped most with tumor naive CD4+ cells.

CDR1 LGHNA and CDR2 YSLEER come from the germline V gene. Trimming pared 1 base from V and 1 base from J, leaving 12 bases between. The CDR3 covers 16 residues. The sequencing sample was made of naive CD4+ T cells sorted from a lymph node. Subset here: naive CD4+ T cells, CD4+CD45RA+CD25-. The chain joins TRBV4-3 to TRBJ2-3; TRBD2 might be the D (6 bases). The TCR sequence derives from a female donor with breast cancer. CDR3 sequence: CASSQGSGVGTDTQYF. The CDR3 DNA sequence: TGCGCCAGCAGCCAAGGGTCGGGAGTGGGCACAGATACGCAGTATTTT.